These 26 T cell receptor beta chains originate from one sample sequenced in a study of cytomegalovirus exposure and HLA in healthy donors. 13 Jbeta primers and 60 Vbeta primers were used for the PCR. Generated by immunoSEQ multiplex PCR, the TCRdb table keeps only in-frame clones and is missing some. Of about 150,000 clones in the sample, about three quarters are singletons; the top ten hold around 1.5%. Material for sequencing was PBMCs. The receptors come from a man aged 18 to 30 in good health and CMV-seronegative.

This chain connects TRBV4-3 to TRBJ2-1, with D maybe TRBD2 (6 bases). V was trimmed by 3 bases and J by 5 bases, leaving 11 bases between them. Germline assignment: CDR1 LGHNA and CDR2 YSLEER. The CDR3 extends over 14 amino acids. CDR3 sequence reads: CASSHPGLNNEQFF. In DNA, the CDR3 is TGCGCCAGCAGCCACCCGGGACTCAACAATGAGCAGTTCTTC.

This clone showed up just a few times. CDR3 in amino acids: CASSQEHSSAVGGETQYF. The CDR3 region has the DNA TGCGCCAGCAGCCAAGAACACTCGTCGGCGGTAGGAGGAGAGACCCAGTACTTC. The chain couples TRBV4-1 to TRBJ2-5; a weak D match, TRBD2 (5 bases). Germline V gene sequence: CDR1 MGHRA, CDR2 YSYEKL. The CDR3 sequence is 18 residues long. Trimming removed 0 bases at V and 4 bases at J, with 21 bases between.

The chain is built from TRBV28 and TRBJ1-1, with D maybe TRBD1 (5 bases). Germline CDR1 is MDHEN and CDR2 is SYDVKM. This CDR3 comprises 15 residues. V was clipped by 4 bases and J by 0 bases, with 12 bases between them. The CDR3 loop reads CASSSLWGVNTEAFF. CDR3 coding DNA: TGTGCCAGCAGTTCCCTGTGGGGGGTGAACACTGAAGCTTTCTTT.

This chain joins TRBV5-1 and TRBJ1-3; perhaps TRBD1 as D (5 bases). The germline V gene encodes CDR1 SGHRS and CDR2 YFSETQ. V was cut by 5 bases and J by 0 bases, with 12 bases left in between. The CDR3 runs to 15 residues. CDR3 nucleotide sequence: TGCGCCAGCAGGTCGGGGGTCACCTCTGGAAACACCATATATTTT. Protein sequence: CASRSGVTSGNTIYF.

The rearrangement links TRBV29-1 to TRBJ2-1; D gene uncertain. V lost 3 bases, J lost 0 bases, and 6 bases lay in between. The CDR3 has 13 residues. From germline, CDR1 is SQVTM and CDR2 ANQGSEA. CDR3 residues: CSVDRSSYNEQFF. The CDR3 DNA reads TGCAGCGTTGATCGCAGCTCCTACAATGAGCAGTTCTTC.

This clone was counted between two and nine times. One junction end does not reproduce the germline sequence, and a read error may be involved. The chain is built from TRBV7-9 and TRBJ2-7; D unresolved. Germline CDR1 reads SEHNR; CDR2 reads FQNEAQ (reference sequence). The CDR3 is 12 amino acids. CDR3 bases: TGTTCCAGCAGTCCACTGAAGAACGAGCAGTACTTC. Translation: CSSSPLKNEQYF. The complete variable domain, with remaining parts taken from reference TRBV7-9 and TRBJ2-7, reads DTGVSQNPRHKITKRGQNVTFRCDPISEHNRLYWYRQTLGQGPEFLTYFQNEAQLEKSRLLSDRFSAERPKGSFSTLEIQRTEQGDSAMYLCSSSPLKNEQYFGPGTRLTVT.

The chain recombines TRBV2 with TRBJ1-1; 7 positions agree with TRBD1. Germline trimming cut 1 base from V and 3 bases from J; bases unmatched to any gene: 2. CDR1 SNHLY and CDR2 FYNNEI come from the germline V gene. There are 14 residues in the CDR3. The chain's CDR3 is CASSEGRGYTEAFF. The CDR3 DNA follows: TGTGCCAGCAGTGAAGGCAGGGGGTACACTGAAGCTTTCTTT. The full variable domain, completed using reference TRBV2 and TRBJ1-1, is EPEVTQTPSHQVTQMGQEVILRCVPISNHLYFYWYRQILGQKVEFLVSFYNNEISEKSEIFDDQFSVERPDGSNFTLKIRSTKLEDSAMYFCASSEGRGYTEAFFGQGTRLTVV.

This clone was detected only once. The CDR3 reads CASSSPGADTQYF. CDR3 coding DNA: TGCGCCAGCAGCTCGCCGGGGGCAGATACGCAGTATTTT. This rearrangement joins TRBV10-1 to TRBJ2-3, with D maybe TRBD2 (6 bases). Trimming left V 6 bases short and J 4 bases short, with 11 bases between. CDR3 length: 13 residues. The germline CDR1 and CDR2 sequences are WNHNN and SYGVQD (reference sequence).

The chain uses TRBV28 and TRBJ2-3; 10 bases fit TRBD2. The V segment lost 6 bases and the J segment 6 bases; nucleotides outside the gene matches: 9. CDR3 length: 15 amino acids. Per germline, CDR1 MDHEN and CDR2 SYDVKM. For the CDR3, the DNA is TGTGCCAGCAGCTCCGGGACTAGCGTCACGGATACGCAGTATTTT. Residues: CASSSGTSVTDTQYF.

V is TRBV19 and J is TRBJ1-4, with 7 bases aligning to TRBD1. This CDR3 is 15 amino acids long. The V segment lost 3 bases and the J segment 8 bases; nucleotides outside the gene matches: 9. CDR1 and CDR2 from the germline V gene are LNHDA and SQIVND (reference sequence). The CDR3: CASSITRQGLEKLFF. CDR3 bases: TGTGCCAGTAGTATCACGAGACAGGGACTCGAAAAACTGTTTTTT.

V gene TRBV7-2 combines with J gene TRBJ2-3, with 7 nucleotides matching TRBD2. Germline V gene lookup returns CDR1 SGHTA and CDR2 FQGNSA. The CDR3 contains 14 residues. J gave up 6 bases and V 5 bases, and 8 bases lay outside the gene matches. The CDR3 region is CASSPGLWQDTQYF. The CDR3 DNA follows: TGTGCCAGCAGCCCGGGACTATGGCAGGATACGCAGTATTTT.

V usage is TRBV4-1 and J usage is TRBJ2-5; maybe TRBD2 (5 bases). The ends were cut back, 3 bases at V and 5 bases at J, with 19 bases in the middle. CDR3 size: 16 residues. Germline lookup yields CDR1 MGHRA and CDR2 YSYEKL. CDR3 nucleotides: TGCGCCAGCAGCCACCATAAAGTCCCTAGAGGGGAGACCCAGTACTTC. Translating it yields CASSHHKVPRGETQYF.

This clone was observed a few times. The chain has TRBV27 and TRBJ2-2; tentatively, D is TRBD2 (5 bases). The CDR3 is 13 amino acids. The germline gives CDR1 MNHEY, CDR2 SMNVEV (reference sequence). V was clipped by 4 bases and J by 5 bases, with 8 bases between them. The CDR3 protein is CASSSAVTGELFF. The DNA for the CDR3 is TGTGCCAGCAGTTCAGCGGTAACCGGGGAGCTGTTTTTT.

This rearrangement joins TRBV28 to TRBJ2-7; D possibly corresponds to TRBD2 (6 bases). CDR1 and CDR2 from the germline V gene are MDHEN and SYDVKM. The CDR3 has 12 amino acids. Trimming took 10 bases from V and 4 from J, leaving 14 bases between them. CDR3 nucleotides: TGTGCCACCTCCACGGGGAGGTACGAGCAGTACTTC. Residues: CATSTGRYEQYF.

This clone came up once. The genes are TRBV9 and TRBJ2-5, with D uncertain. V lost 0 bases to trimming and J lost 7 bases, with 10 bases between them. CDR1 and CDR2 from the germline V gene are SGDLS and YYNGEE. The CDR3 consists of 13 residues. As DNA, the CDR3 is TGTGCCAGCAGCGTAGGGCTGACTGGGACCCAGTACTTC. Its protein product is CASSVGLTGTQYF. The complete variable domain, with remaining parts taken from reference TRBV9 and TRBJ2-5, reads DSGVTQTPKHLITATGQRVTLRCSPRSGDLSVYWYQQSLDQGLQFLIQYYNGEERAKGNILERFSAQQFPDLHSELNLSSLELGDSALYFCASSVGLTGTQYFGPGTRLLVL.

V usage is TRBV9 and J usage is TRBJ2-3; possible D gene TRBD2, 8 bases. The CDR3 is 16 amino acids. CDR1 is SGDLS, CDR2 YYNGEE, per germline. V shed 4 bases and J shed 4 bases, with 19 bases lying between them. The CDR3 here is CASSPSGGQGADTQYF. CDR3 coding DNA: TGTGCCAGCAGCCCCTCGGGAGGGCAGGGGGCAGATACGCAGTATTTT.

The chain combines TRBV30 with TRBJ2-1; 9 positions match TRBD2. Germline V lookup: CDR1 GTSNPN, CDR2 SVGIG (reference sequence). Trimming cost V 0 bases and J 8 bases; bases outside gene matches: 8. This CDR3 is built from 15 residues. In DNA, the CDR3 is TGTGCCTGGAGTGTAACCGCGGGAGGGCCAGATGAGCAGTTCTTC. This translates into CAWSVTAGGPDEQFF.

The chain carries TRBV10-3 and TRBJ1-2; 9 bases map to TRBD1. The CDR3 totals 14 residues. V trimming: 2 bases; J trimming: 7 bases; junction bases outside the gene matches: 5. Germline V gene lookup returns CDR1 ENHRY and CDR2 SYGVKD. CDR3 in DNA: TGTGCCATCAGTGAGCCCGGGACAGGGCTTGGCTACACCTTC. Protein: CAISEPGTGLGYTF.

The V and J genes are TRBV7-2 and TRBJ2-2; 7 bases map to TRBD2. The V gene end was trimmed by 5 bases and the J gene end by 2 bases; junction bases not matched to a gene: 5. The CDR3 is made up of 15 amino acids. Germline V gene sequence: CDR1 SGHTA, CDR2 FQGNSA. The chain's CDR3 is CASSHSGTNTGELFF. Written as DNA, the CDR3 is TGTGCCAGCAGCCACAGCGGGACCAACACCGGGGAGCTGTTTTTT.

The rearrangement joins TRBV7-2 to TRBJ2-7; D might be TRBD2 (6 bases). The germline V gene has CDR1 SGHTA and CDR2 FQGNSA. The CDR3 is 14 residues long. V lost 5 bases to trimming and J lost 3 bases, with 14 bases between them. The CDR3 nucleotides are TGTGCCAGCAGCCCCGGCGGGGCCCACTACGAGCAGTACTTC. It is translated as CASSPGGAHYEQYF.

V is TRBV9 and J is TRBJ1-2; D gene unclear. This CDR3 is built from 14 residues. The germline V gene encodes CDR1 SGDLS and CDR2 YYNGEE. The ends were cut back, 3 bases at V and 10 bases at J, with 19 bases in the middle. CDR3 DNA: TGTGCCAGCAGCGCCCCCGGGTCCCACTACGACTACACCTTC. Its protein product is CASSAPGSHYDYTF.

The chain couples TRBV5-1 to TRBJ2-1; TRBD1 might be the D (5 bases). There are 15 residues in the CDR3. V was trimmed by 1 base and J by 2 bases, leaving 10 bases between them. The germline CDR1 and CDR2 sequences are SGHRS and YFSETQ. The CDR3 loop is CASSLTGGAYNEQFF. DNA of the CDR3: TGCGCCAGCAGCTTGACAGGCGGCGCCTACAATGAGCAGTTCTTC.

This clone was recorded only once. V gene TRBV6-5 combines with J gene TRBJ1-2, with D unresolved. V was shortened by 0 bases and J by 2 bases, with 13 bases between the two germline ends. CDR1 and CDR2 from the germline V gene are MNHEY and SVGAGI. The CDR3 is 16 residues long. CDR3 protein: CASSYSGRGENYGYTF. The CDR3 nucleotides read TGTGCCAGCAGTTACTCGGGCCGGGGAGAAAACTATGGCTACACCTTC.

V and J are TRBV27 and TRBJ2-6; 8 bases fit TRBD1. This CDR3 comprises 15 residues. Unmatched junction bases numbered 3, after V lost 6 bases and J lost 2 bases. The germline CDR1 and CDR2 sequences are MNHEY and SMNVEV (reference sequence). The CDR3 DNA is TGTGCCAGCAGACGGACAGGGACTGGGGCCAACGTCCTGACTTTC. As protein: CASRRTGTGANVLTF.

This sequence joins TRBV15 and TRBJ2-7; D remains ambiguous. Germline CDR1 reads LNHNV; CDR2 reads YYDKDF (reference sequence). The germline V and J ends were trimmed by 0 bases and 2 bases, with 8 bases remaining between them. This CDR3 region has 14 residues. CDR3 region: CATSREETAYEQYF. The CDR3 nucleotides are TGTGCCACCAGCAGAGAAGAAACGGCCTACGAGCAGTACTTC.

The chain couples TRBV2 to TRBJ1-4, with 7 bases that match TRBD1. Per the germline V gene, CDR1 is SNHLY and CDR2 is FYNNEI. The CDR3 consists of 13 residues. Losses at the gene ends were 7 bases for V and 8 bases for J; bases not matched to a gene: 7. The CDR3 bases are TGTGCCAGCATGGGCAGGGGGGAGGAAAAACTGTTTTTT. Protein sequence: CASMGRGEEKLFF.